What follows are 9 T cell receptor beta chains derived from one specimen sequenced in a study. Via MiXCR, TCRdb re-called the 5' RACE reads, giving one row per CDR3 protein. Of roughly 30,000 distinct CDR3 sequences listed, 27% are singletons. Tregs were sorted as CD4+CD25+CD127-/low cells. Sequencing input: tumor-infiltrating Tregs sorted from the breast tumor. The receptors here all came from a female donor with breast cancer.

This clonotype is labeled medium-sized. The rearrangement uses TRBV29-1 and TRBJ1-1; TRBD1 agrees at 8 bases. Germline CDR1 reads SQVTM; CDR2 reads ANQGSEA. Losses at the gene ends were 6 bases for V and 4 bases for J; bases not matched to a gene: 10. This CDR3 region has 14 residues. The CDR3 protein is CSVGGQVVSTEAFF. As DNA, the CDR3 is TGCAGCGTGGGGGGACAGGTAGTCAGCACTGAAGCTTTCTTT.

This clonotype was detected only once. Just one base apart from a much larger clone, this may be a read error. The chain is built from TRBV7-9 and TRBJ2-1; D call uncertain. CDR3 length: 15 residues. The V and J ends lost 3 bases and 0 bases respectively, with 9 bases between them. Germline V lookup: CDR1 SEHNR, CDR2 FQNEAQ (reference sequence). The CDR3 sequence is CASSFLAASYNEQFF. CDR3 in DNA: TGTGCCAGCAGCTTCTTGGCGGCCTCCTACAATGAGCAGTTCTTC.

This clonotype showed up many times. The genes are TRBV7-9 and TRBJ2-1; 8 bases are a match to TRBD1. In germline, CDR1 is SEHNR, CDR2 FQNEAQ (reference sequence). The V segment lost 3 bases and the J segment 9 bases; nucleotides outside the gene matches: 10. This CDR3 has 15 amino acids. CDR3 nucleotide sequence: TGTGCCAGCAGCTTCCTCCAGGGGGCGAAGCCTGAGCAGTTCTTC. Translated, it gives CASSFLQGAKPEQFF.

As for this clonotype: This is likely a read error, given that the CDR3 carries no conserved phenylalanine or tryptophan at its end. The chain recombines TRBV6-1 with TRBJ1-2; TRBD1 aligns across 7 bases. With 4 bases clipped from V and 7 bases from J, the junction kept 3 bases outside the gene matches. Germline assignment: CDR1 MNHNS and CDR2 SASEGT. The CDR3 contains 12 residues. The CDR3 nucleotides are TGTGCCAGCAGTGGGACAGGCCGTGGCTACACCTCC. Its protein is CASSGTGRGYTS.

This clonotype was counted at least ten times. The rearrangement uses TRBV21-1 and TRBJ1-2. TRBV21-1 is labeled a pseudogene. There are 13 residues in the CDR3. CDR3 DNA: TGTGCCAGCAGCGCGACAGCTAACTATGGCTACACCTTC. Translation: CASSATANYGYTF.

The chain couples TRBV20-1 to TRBJ1-6; D not resolved. Germline CDR1 DFQATT, CDR2 SNEGSKA (reference sequence). The CDR3 contains 14 residues. Trimming shortened V by 0 bases and J by 3 bases, and 6 bases separated the two germline ends. For the CDR3, the DNA is TGCAGTGCTAGAGAACAGCTCTATAATTCACCCCTCCACTTT. Amino acid sequence: CSAREQLYNSPLHF.

Points on this clonotype: A read error may produce the germline difference seen at one junction end. The V call is TRBV10-2, the J call TRBJ1-5, with D unclear. Germline lookup yields CDR1 WSHSY and CDR2 SAAADI. The CDR3 is 13 residues long. The CDR3 is CTSSDLTNQPQHF. CDR3 nucleotides: TGCACCAGCAGCGACCTCACCAATCAGCCCCAGCATTTT.

By sample share, this clonotype is large. The chain uses TRBV6-5 and TRBJ1-1; D is possibly TRBD1 (6 bases). CDR1 MNHEY and CDR2 SVGAGI come from the germline V gene. The CDR3 runs 13 residues. Between the trimmed V and J ends, which lost 6 bases and 4 bases, there was a span of 12 bases. Here the CDR3 reads CASRKQGSTEAFF. Written as DNA, the CDR3 is TGTGCCAGCAGGAAACAGGGATCCACTGAAGCTTTCTTT.

J is TRBJ2-7 and V is TRBV5-1; D perhaps matches TRBD1 (7 bases). Looked up from germline, CDR1 is SGHRS and CDR2 is YFSETQ. The CDR3 consists of 15 residues. The germline V and J ends were trimmed by 3 bases and 3 bases, with 16 bases remaining between them. CDR3 nucleotide sequence: TGCGCCAGCAGCTCGATGGGGGGACAGCGCTACGAGCAGTACTTC. Translating gives CASSSMGGQRYEQYF. The whole variable domain, filled in from reference TRBV5-1 and TRBJ2-7, reads KAGVTQTPRYLIKTRGQQVTLSCSPISGHRSVSWYQQTPGQGLQFLFEYFSETQRNKGNFPGRFSGRQFSNSRSEMNVSTLELGDSALYLCASSSMGGQRYEQYFGPGTRLTVT.